This T cell receptor beta chain is from a study of blood T cell repertoires in COVID-19. Study overall: Acute and convalescent COVID-19 specimens originated in the United States, Italy and Spain. Nucleic acid was either cDNA or gDNA, and it came from T cells, B-cell-depleted T cells, or PBMCs.

Authors' data handling: Amplification with reference gene primers provided the estimates of nucleated cell counts. Generated by immunoSEQ multiplex PCR, the TCRdb table keeps only in-frame clones and is missing some. The DNA gave D and trimming, while V, J and clone size come from that table. In the table there are about 210,000 clones, approximately 80% of which are singletons. This CDR3 has 16 amino acids. V trimming: 0 bases; J trimming: 8 bases; junction bases outside the gene matches: 8. CDR1 and CDR2 (germline): MNHEY, SVGAGI. The TCR originated in a human donor in a cohort sampled during active COVID-19. The gene calls are TRBV6-5 and TRBJ2-1; 9 bases fit TRBD1. Sequenced input: peripheral blood. The CDR3 here is CASSYSGTGWLYEQFF. The CDR3, as DNA: TGTGCCAGCAGTTACTCCGGGACAGGGTGGTTGTATGAGCAGTTCTTC.